Presented here are 24 T cell receptor beta chains from one specimen sequenced in a study of beta chain features in type 1 diabetes. Every bit of the isolated RNA underwent reverse transcription, so sequencing read expressed TCRB transcripts. Libraries were prepared by immunoSEQ multiplex PCR; TCRdb keeps only in-frame clonotypes and omits some of them. The table shows about 450,000 clones, with about an eighth occurring only once. Sequenced material: naive CD4+ T cells from blood. The receptors here all came from a woman aged 18-29 years in good health.

The gene calls are TRBV14 and TRBJ1-1; maybe TRBD1 (6 bases). This CDR3 region has 16 residues. Trimming removed 4 bases at V and 4 bases at J, with 19 bases between. CDR1 SGHDN and CDR2 FVKESK come from the germline V gene. This CDR3 is CASSPIRQGLLTEAFF. The CDR3 region has the DNA TGTGCCAGCAGCCCTATTCGTCAGGGGCTTCTCACTGAAGCTTTCTTT.

This clone was counted only a few times. This rearrangement joins TRBV7-2 to TRBJ2-2; D unresolved. This CDR3 region has 15 residues. Germline loops: CDR1 SGHTA, CDR2 FQGNSA. V gave up 7 bases and J gave up 0 bases, with 12 bases separating them. DNA for the CDR3: TGTGCCAGCACCCCGGACCCCGCGAACACCGGGGAGCTGTTTTTT. This codes for CASTPDPANTGELFF. Full variable domain (rest looked up from reference TRBV7-2 and TRBJ2-2): GAGVSQSPSNKVTEKGKDVELRCDPISGHTALYWYRQSLGQGLEFLIYFQGNSAPDKSGLPSDRFSAERTGGSVSTLTIQRTQQEDSAVYLCASTPDPANTGELFFGEGSRLTVL.

The V call is TRBV6-6, the J call TRBJ2-2, with 7 bases aligning to TRBD2. The germline V gene encodes CDR1 MNHNY and CDR2 SVGAGI (reference sequence). The CDR3 runs 14 residues. V lost 6 bases and J lost 7; bases outside the gene matches: 8. The CDR3 spells CASREGGTNGELFF. The CDR3 nucleotides are TGTGCCAGCAGGGAGGGAGGGACGAACGGGGAGCTGTTTTTT.

The chain has TRBV13 and TRBJ2-1; 10 positions match TRBD2. The V gene's germline CDR1 is PRHDT and CDR2 FYEKMQ (reference sequence). V shed 5 bases, J shed 6 bases, and the junction held 7 bases outside the gene matches. The CDR3 is 15 amino acids. The CDR3 nucleotides are TGTGCCAGCAGCAAATCTAGCGGGGGACCCAATGAGCAGTTCTTC. This encodes CASSKSSGGPNEQFF.

This clone was recorded a few times. V is TRBV12-5 and J is TRBJ2-5; 7 bases are shared with TRBD2. CDR3 length: 14 residues. CDR1 LGHNT and CDR2 FRNRAP come from the germline V gene. Trimming took 4 bases from V and 6 from J; bases not matched to a gene: 8. CDR3: CASGSAGREKTQYF. The CDR3 DNA is TGTGCTAGTGGTTCGGCAGGGCGGGAGAAGACCCAGTACTTC.

As DNA, the CDR3 is TGTGCCAGCAGGATCTACGAGCAGTACTTC. It yields the protein CASRIYEQYF. The gene calls are TRBV2 and TRBJ2-7; no clear D gene. The ends were cut back, 6 bases at V and 3 bases at J, with 3 bases in the middle. There are 10 residues in the CDR3. Germline assignment: CDR1 SNHLY and CDR2 FYNNEI.

This clone has just a few counts. The V gene is TRBV7-2, the J gene TRBJ2-5; no firm D call. The V and J ends lost 5 bases and 9 bases respectively, with 16 bases between them. This CDR3 is 13 amino acids long. Germline values: CDR1 SGHTA, CDR2 FQGNSA. The CDR3: CASSPPSGPPQYF. The CDR3 coding sequence is TGTGCCAGCAGCCCACCGTCCGGGCCGCCCCAGTACTTC.

This clone came up a few times. The chain carries TRBV29-1 and TRBJ2-1; 9 nucleotides line up with TRBD1. This CDR3 region has 17 residues. Germline CDR1 SQVTM, CDR2 ANQGSEA. V lost 0 bases to trimming and J lost 5 bases; unmatched junction nucleotides: 11. CDR3 DNA: TGCAGCGTTGAAGAGGGACTCAGGGACAGGGCGAACAATGAGCAGTTCTTC. Its translation: CSVEEGLRDRANNEQFF.

This clone was seen more than once but under ten times. Other DNA variants within this sample encode the same CDR3. The rearrangement links TRBV7-3 to TRBJ2-1; the D gene is possibly TRBD2 (6 bases). The V end lost 4 bases, the J end lost 3 bases, and 7 bases lay between the germline ends. The CDR3 covers 13 residues. In germline, CDR1 is SGHTA, CDR2 FQGTGA. The CDR3 DNA reads TGTGCCAGCAGCTCGACTAGCTACAATGAGCAGTTCTTC. Protein: CASSSTSYNEQFF.

In this sample, this clone turned up a few times. V usage is TRBV19 and J usage is TRBJ1-1; the D gene is possibly TRBD1 (5 bases). The V gene's germline CDR1 is LNHDA and CDR2 SQIVND (reference sequence). This CDR3 region has 13 residues. Trimming pared 10 bases from V and 2 bases from J, leaving 14 bases between. The CDR3 region has the DNA TGTGCCACCTCCGGCGGGGGAAACACTGAAGCTTTCTTT. Translation: CATSGGGNTEAFF. Using reference TRBV19 and TRBJ1-1 for the parts outside the CDR3, the full variable domain is DGGITQSPKYLFRKEGQNVTLSCEQNLNHDAMYWYRQDPGQGLRLIYYSQIVNDFQKGDIAEGYSVSREKKESFPLTVTSAQKNPTAFYLCATSGGGNTEAFFGQGTRLTVV.

This clone came up a few times. V gene TRBV9 combines with J gene TRBJ2-3; no firm D call. Trimming shortened V by 0 bases and J by 6 bases, and 11 bases separated the two germline ends. This CDR3 contains 14 residues. CDR1 is SGDLS and CDR2 is YYNGEE in the germline V gene. CDR3 bases: TGTGCCAGCAGCGTAGTTGGTAGCTTGGATACGCAGTATTTT. Protein sequence: CASSVVGSLDTQYF.

Only a few counts were recorded for this clone. The chain combines TRBV28 with TRBJ1-2, with unresolved D. Germline-derived CDR1 and CDR2 are MDHEN and SYDVKM. Trimming pared 8 bases from V and 4 bases from J, leaving 14 bases between. There are 13 residues in the CDR3. This CDR3 reads CASGREGSYGYTF. CDR3 nucleotide sequence: TGTGCCAGCGGTAGGGAAGGTAGCTATGGCTACACCTTC.

This clone showed up just a few times. The rearrangement links TRBV9 to TRBJ1-2, with D perhaps matching TRBD1 (6 bases). The CDR3 contains 14 residues. V shed 1 base and J shed 8 bases, with 15 bases lying between them. Germline-derived CDR1 and CDR2 are SGDLS and YYNGEE. The chain's CDR3 is CASSVYGGLLGYTF. In nucleotides, the CDR3 is TGTGCCAGCAGCGTATATGGGGGCCTGCTCGGCTACACCTTC.

This clone has a handful of counts. CDR3 nucleotide sequence: TGTGCCATCAGATCCGGGACTGACCAGACCTACGAGCAGTACGTC. It yields the protein CAIRSGTDQTYEQYV. The chain employs TRBV10-3 and TRBJ2-7, with a weak D call TRBD2 (6 bases). V was cut by 6 bases and J by 2 bases, with 17 bases left in between. Germline CDR1 and CDR2: ENHRY and SYGVKD. The CDR3 spans 15 residues.

The chain joins TRBV9 to TRBJ2-2; 8 bases are shared with TRBD1. Germline CDR1 reads SGDLS; CDR2 reads YYNGEE. V dropped 3 bases and J dropped 4; count of bases not matched to a gene: 2. The CDR3 runs to 14 residues. Here the CDR3 DNA reads TGTGCCAGCAGCGCCGACAGGGGCACCGGGGAGCTGTTTTTT. Protein sequence: CASSADRGTGELFF.

The rearrangement joins TRBV19 to TRBJ2-1, with 9 bases that match TRBD2. CDR3 size: 13 residues. Losses at the gene ends were 10 bases for V and 7 bases for J; bases not matched to a gene: 8. CDR1 is LNHDA and CDR2 is SQIVND in the germline V gene (reference sequence). The CDR3 here is CATKTSGINEQFF. The CDR3 nucleotides are TGTGCCACCAAGACTAGCGGAATTAATGAGCAGTTCTTC.

The table lists this clone with a few counts. This rearrangement joins TRBV15 to TRBJ2-7; no firm D call. Trimming removed 1 base at V and 0 bases at J, with 10 bases between. Germline CDR1 is LNHNV and CDR2 is YYDKDF (reference sequence). The CDR3 has 15 amino acids. CDR3 in DNA: TGTGCCACCAGCAGAGCATTTCGGGTCTCCTACGAGCAGTACTTC. Translation gives CATSRAFRVSYEQYF.

The chain combines TRBV29-1 with TRBJ2-1, with 15 bases lining up with TRBD2. Germline V gene data show CDR1 as SQVTM and CDR2 as ANQGSEA. The length of the CDR3 is 22 residues. V lost 6 bases and J lost 3; bases outside the gene matches: 24. The CDR3 here is CSVPPRTSGRASRGENYNEQFF. The CDR3, as DNA: TGCAGCGTCCCCCCGCGGACTAGCGGGAGGGCTTCCCGGGGGGAAAACTACAATGAGCAGTTCTTC.

This chain connects TRBV7-2 to TRBJ2-6; D is perhaps TRBD1 (5 bases). This CDR3 region has 15 residues. Germline CDR1 SGHTA, CDR2 FQGNSA. Deletions cut 6 bases from V and 0 bases from J, with 9 bases between. CDR3 DNA sequence: TGTGCCAGCAGTCCTACAGGCTCTGGGGCCAACGTCCTGACTTTC. Translation gives CASSPTGSGANVLTF.

There are a few counts of this clone. The chain employs TRBV23-1 and TRBJ1-2; D is uncertain. TRBV23-1 is marked as an open reading frame, function uncertain. Trimming took off 2 bases at V and 3 bases at J, with 25 bases between the two ends. This CDR3 comprises 19 residues. The CDR3 nucleotides are TGCGCCAGCAGTCAAAGGGCGGACCGGGAACTTACGTGTGACTATGGCTACACCTTC. Translation: CASSQRADRELTCDYGYTF.

In its sample, this clone was seen a few times. V is TRBV19 and J is TRBJ2-3; TRBD1 might be the D (6 bases). Germline CDR1 is LNHDA and CDR2 is SQIVND (reference sequence). The CDR3 extends over 14 amino acids. The V end lost 8 bases, the J end lost 0 bases, and 12 bases lay between the germline ends. The CDR3 DNA reads TGTGCCAGTCGGTCGGACAGAAGCACAGATACGCAGTATTTT. Translating it yields CASRSDRSTDTQYF.

This clone was seen more than once but under ten times. V usage is TRBV5-1 and J usage is TRBJ2-5; D might be TRBD2 (6 bases). The CDR3 runs 14 residues. V lost 1 base to trimming and J lost 3 bases, with 10 bases between them. Germline CDR1 SGHRS, CDR2 YFSETQ. For the CDR3, the DNA is TGCGCCAGCAGCTTGATGCCTAGCGAAGAGACCCAGTACTTC. Residues: CASSLMPSEETQYF.

In its sample, this clone was seen a few times. V is TRBV19 and J is TRBJ2-1; 9 bases match TRBD2. The CDR3 sequence is 15 residues long. Germline trimming cut 5 bases from V and 5 bases from J; bases unmatched to any gene: 7. Germline CDR1 reads LNHDA; CDR2 reads SQIVND (reference sequence). In nucleotides, the CDR3 is TGTGCCAGTAGTTTTCCTAGCGGGGCTAACAATGAGCAGTTCTTC. Translating it yields CASSFPSGANNEQFF.

This rearrangement joins TRBV9 to TRBJ2-1, with a weak D call TRBD2 (5 bases). Germline CDR1 SGDLS, CDR2 YYNGEE. The V end was cut by 4 bases, the J end by 4 bases, with 15 bases between. This CDR3 has 15 amino acids. As DNA, the CDR3 is TGTGCCAGCAGCAAGAGGGCGGGTGGATACAATGAGCAGTTCTTC. It specifies CASSKRAGGYNEQFF.